This TCR beta chain was retrieved from a study of CD8 T cells in ankylosing spondylitis. General observations from the study: Blood of patients with ankylosing spondylitis appeared to be characterized by a TCR beta motif of roughly eight highly homologous variants.

TCRdb ran MiXCR on the 5' RACE reads and lists one entry per CDR3 protein. The repertoire holds some 220,000 distinct CDR3 sequences, with around 7.9% as singletons. This CDR3 comprises 18 residues. Per the germline V gene, CDR1 is SGHAT and CDR2 is FQNNGV. V gave up 2 bases and J gave up 1 base, with 19 bases separating them. In regard to this clonotype: What it binds is not known.

Specimen: blood, either unsorted or a sorted T cell fraction (not recorded which). The genes are TRBV11-2 and TRBJ2-3; D may correspond to TRBD1 or TRBD2 (6 bases each). This receptor was obtained from a male donor with ankylosing spondylitis. The CDR3 is CASSLTPSVGGRTDTQYF. The CDR3 region has the DNA TGTGCCAGCAGCTTAACTCCCTCAGTGGGGGGCCGCACAGATACGCAGTATTTT.